This T cell receptor beta chain was sequenced in a study of blood T cells in healthy people across ages. For the second PCR, which ran for about 7 to 11 cycles, a sample-barcoded 5' primer and a J-beta primer mix were used. TCRdb re-called the 5' RACE reads through MiXCR, storing one row per CDR3 protein. Of approximately 780,000 distinct CDR3 sequences listed, roughly 24% are singletons. Overall study results and limits: Measured against age, TCR beta diversity per million T cells decreased in a roughly linear manner.

This clonotype was seen a handful of times. The antigen remains undetermined. The same data also contributed to another study, on T cells of mothers and their children.

The sequenced sample was blood. The clonotype was recovered from a boy aged 10-17 years in good health.

In DNA form, the CDR3 reads TGTGCCAGCAGTTTGGAACTAGCTCCTCAGTTCTTC. Residues: CASSLELAPQFF. The chain uses TRBV12-3 or TRBV12-4 and TRBJ2-1, with D maybe TRBD2 (6 bases). V was clipped by 3 bases and J by 13 bases, with 13 bases between them. The CDR3 runs 12 residues.